Shown below are 29 T cell receptor beta chains from a single sample sequenced in a study of T cell responses to AZD1222 COVID-19 vaccine. Clones were read by immunoSEQ multiplex PCR, and TCRdb kept only the in-frame ones, dropping some. The table lists about 120,000 clones, roughly 89% of them singletons, with around 5.9% in the top ten. Sample: peripheral blood, taken on day 0 of AZD1222 vaccination. These TCRs come from an adult in good health.

The rearrangement joins TRBV7-8 to TRBJ2-3, with TRBD2 as a possible D gene (5 bases). V was clipped by 1 base and J by 2 bases, with 7 bases between them. Per the germline V gene, CDR1 is SGHVS and CDR2 is FQNEAQ. The CDR3 is 14 amino acids. CDR3 DNA sequence: TGTGCCAGCAGCTTAGGGACTGCCACAGATACGCAGTATTTT. Its translation: CASSLGTATDTQYF.

The chain uses TRBV11-2 and TRBJ2-7; D possibly corresponds to TRBD2 (5 bases). V was cut by 5 bases and J by 3 bases, with 14 bases left in between. The CDR3 loop spans 14 amino acids. Germline CDR1 and CDR2: SGHAT and FQNNGV. The DNA of the CDR3 is TGTGCCAGCAGCCTATACAGTGGAGGCTACGAGCAGTACTTC. This codes for CASSLYSGGYEQYF. Using reference TRBV11-2 and TRBJ2-7 for the parts outside the CDR3, the full variable domain is EAGVAQSPRYKIIEKRQSVAFWCNPISGHATLYWYQQILGQGPKLLIQFQNNGVVDDSQLPKDRFSAERLKGVDSTLKIQPAKLEDSAVYLCASSLYSGGYEQYFGPGTRLTVT.

Worth noting for this clone: Relative to the germline gene, one junction end is altered; a read error may explain this. The rearrangement links TRBV5-1 to TRBJ2-7, with unresolved D. Germline V gene sequence: CDR1 SGHRS, CDR2 YFSETQ. This CDR3 region has 14 residues. CDR3 region: CASSPRWGNSTKDF. For the CDR3, the DNA is TGCGCCAGCAGCCCTCGTTGGGGTAATTCAACCAAGGACTTC.

V gene TRBV5-6 combines with J gene TRBJ1-2; no firm D call. The V gene lost 4 bases and the J gene lost 8 bases, with 15 bases spanning the gap. There are 13 residues in the CDR3. Per the germline V gene, CDR1 is SGHDT and CDR2 is YYEEEE. The CDR3 bases are TGTGCCAGCAGCCGGTATAGCGGGAGCGGCTACACCTTC. It encodes CASSRYSGSGYTF.

The chain employs TRBV5-1 and TRBJ2-1; D assignment may be TRBD1 or TRBD2 (5 bases each). This CDR3 has 14 residues. In germline, CDR1 is SGHRS, CDR2 YFSETQ. The germline V and J ends were trimmed by 2 bases and 2 bases, with 8 bases remaining between them. This CDR3 is CASSFGGPYNEQFF. As DNA, the CDR3 is TGCGCCAGCAGCTTTGGGGGACCCTACAATGAGCAGTTCTTC.

The chain carries TRBV6-5 and TRBJ2-2; D remains ambiguous. Germline lookup yields CDR1 MNHEY and CDR2 SVGAGI. Trimming shortened V by 6 bases and J by 6 bases, and 5 bases separated the two germline ends. The CDR3 runs 11 residues. The CDR3 spells CASSGAGELFF. Written as DNA, the CDR3 is TGTGCCAGCAGCGGAGCCGGGGAGCTGTTTTTT.

This clone was detected only a few times. The chain uses TRBV6-5 and TRBJ1-2, with D possibly TRBD1 on 6 matching bases. The V gene lost 6 bases and the J gene lost 8 bases, with 19 bases spanning the gap. CDR3 length equals 14 residues. The germline V gene has CDR1 MNHEY and CDR2 SVGAGI. This CDR3 is CASRGQQGTQGYTF. CDR3 DNA sequence: TGTGCCAGCAGGGGTCAACAGGGTACTCAGGGCTACACCTTC.

This clone came up once. The J gene is TRBJ1-1, the V gene TRBV6-2 or TRBV6-3; D not certain. V lost 6 bases, J lost 2 bases, and 7 bases lay in between. Germline CDR1 is MNHEY and CDR2 is SVGEGT. The CDR3 is 12 amino acids. In DNA, the CDR3 is TGTGCCAGCAGCTTGTACAACACTGAAGCTTTCTTT. As protein: CASSLYNTEAFF.

This clone was observed a few times. V gene TRBV5-5 combines with J gene TRBJ1-5; 8 positions agree with TRBD1. The V gene's germline CDR1 is SGHKS and CDR2 YYEKEE (reference sequence). CDR3 size: 14 residues. V shed 2 bases and J 7 bases; nucleotides not matched to a gene: 5. In DNA, the CDR3 is TGTGCCAGCAGCTTTTCAGGGACAGGCCAGCCCCAGCATTTT. It specifies CASSFSGTGQPQHF.

This chain joins TRBV6-5 and TRBJ2-3; no clear D gene. This CDR3 is built from 11 residues. The V gene's germline CDR1 is MNHEY and CDR2 SVGAGI. V lost 5 bases to trimming and J lost 2 bases, with 2 bases between them. DNA of the CDR3: TGTGCCAGCAGTCACACAGATACGCAGTATTTT. This encodes CASSHTDTQYF.

This clone appeared once. J is TRBJ2-7 and V is TRBV11-2; either TRBD1 or TRBD2 may fit D (5 bases each). Germline V gene lookup returns CDR1 SGHAT and CDR2 FQNNGV. There are 15 residues in the CDR3. Trimming cost V 3 bases and J 4 bases, with 16 bases left between them. The CDR3 loop is CASSLGPGQFYEQYF. DNA of the CDR3: TGTGCCAGCAGCTTGGGACCGGGGCAATTTTACGAGCAGTACTTC.

V and J are TRBV5-8 and TRBJ2-3; TRBD2 matches 7 bases. J was trimmed by 5 bases and V by 1 base; bases with no gene match: 10. The germline gives CDR1 SGHTS, CDR2 YDEGEE. The CDR3 has 16 residues. The CDR3 protein is CASSLTASGSGDTQYF. CDR3 bases: TGTGCCAGCAGCTTGACGGCTAGCGGATCGGGAGATACGCAGTATTTT. Filled out from reference TRBV5-8 and TRBJ2-3, the complete variable domain reads EAGVTQSPTHLIKTRGQQATLRCSPISGHTSVYWYQQALGLGLQFLLWYDEGEERNRGNFPPRFSGRQFPNYSSELNVNALELEDSALYLCASSLTASGSGDTQYFGPGTRLTVL.

The J gene is TRBJ1-6, the V gene TRBV4-2; TRBD1 matches at 11 bases. This CDR3 contains 13 residues. Germline V CDR1 and CDR2: LGHNA, YNFKEQ. The V segment lost 8 bases and the J segment 13 bases; nucleotides outside the gene matches: 7. For the CDR3, the DNA is TGTGCCAGCTCTCGGGACAGGGGGAGGCCCCTCCACTTT. This codes for CASSRDRGRPLHF.

This clone was observed once. The J gene is TRBJ2-1, the V gene TRBV2, with TRBD1 identical over 7 bases. This CDR3 spans 14 amino acids. Germline V gene data show CDR1 as SNHLY and CDR2 as FYNNEI. V was pared by 5 bases and J by 7 bases, with 8 bases of the junction left unmatched. This CDR3 reads CASSLARQGNEQFF. The CDR3 DNA follows: TGTGCCAGCAGTCTGGCCCGACAGGGAAATGAGCAGTTCTTC.

This chain links TRBV18 with TRBJ2-7, with 7 bases matching TRBD1. V trimming: 3 bases; J trimming: 4 bases; junction bases outside the gene matches: 6. CDR3 size: 14 residues. Germline loops: CDR1 KGHSH, CDR2 LQKENI. CDR3 amino acids: CASSPTGAKYEQYF. The CDR3, as DNA: TGTGCCAGCTCACCCACAGGGGCCAAGTACGAGCAGTACTTC. Looking up the rest from reference TRBV18 and TRBJ2-7 gives the full variable domain: NAGVMQNPRHLVRRRGQEARLRCSPMKGHSHVYWYRQLPEEGLKFMVYLQKENIIDESGMPKERFSAEFPKEGPSILRIQQVVRGDSAAYFCASSPTGAKYEQYFGPGTRLTVT.

The V gene is TRBV9, the J gene TRBJ1-1; D is uncertain. Trimming took 5 bases from V and 2 from J, leaving 10 bases between them. Germline CDR1 SGDLS, CDR2 YYNGEE. CDR3 size: 13 residues. The CDR3 loop reads CASRGMGNTEAFF. The CDR3 bases are TGTGCCAGCAGGGGGATGGGAAACACTGAAGCTTTCTTT.

This rearrangement joins TRBV10-1 to TRBJ2-1; possible D gene TRBD2, 6 bases. From germline, CDR1 is WNHNN and CDR2 SYGVQD (reference sequence). The length of the CDR3 is 11 residues. The V gene lost 0 bases and the J gene lost 12 bases, with 6 bases spanning the gap. CDR3 loop: CASSESGGQFF. CDR3 nucleotides: TGCGCCAGCAGTGAGTCGGGGGGGCAGTTCTTC.

The V and J genes are TRBV5-6 and TRBJ2-1; tentative D call: TRBD1 (6 bases). Looked up from germline, CDR1 is SGHDT and CDR2 is YYEEEE. This CDR3 has 16 residues. The V and J ends lost 3 bases and 4 bases respectively, with 17 bases between them. DNA of the CDR3: TGTGCCAGCAGCTATGGTCAACGAGGGGGTTACAATGAGCAGTTCTTC. It yields the protein CASSYGQRGGYNEQFF.

J is TRBJ2-1 and V is TRBV27, with 12 bases aligning to TRBD2. The length of the CDR3 is 15 residues. Trimming took 6 bases from V and 9 from J; bases not matched to a gene: 9. In germline, CDR1 is MNHEY, CDR2 SMNVEV (reference sequence). CDR3 loop: CASRIASGGASEQFF. CDR3 nucleotide sequence: TGTGCCAGCAGAATTGCTAGCGGGGGGGCATCTGAGCAGTTCTTC.

The chain has TRBV30 and TRBJ1-1; the D is unclear. This CDR3 spans 13 amino acids. V dropped 2 bases and J dropped 2 bases, with 9 bases sitting between them. CDR1 is GTSNPN and CDR2 is SVGIG in the germline V gene (reference sequence). CDR3 coding DNA: TGTGCCTGGAGTCCCCTAGGAAACACTGAAGCTTTCTTT. Amino acids: CAWSPLGNTEAFF. Drawing the rest from reference TRBV30 and TRBJ1-1, the complete variable domain is SQTIHQWPATLVQPVGSPLSLECTVEGTSNPNLYWYRQAAGRGLQLLFYSVGIGQISSEVPQNLSASRPQDRQFILSSKKLLLSDSGFYLCAWSPLGNTEAFFGQGTRLTVV.

This clone was picked up one time. The chain has TRBV7-9 and TRBJ1-1, with D uncertain. V was clipped by 1 base and J by 1 base, with 10 bases between them. The CDR3 loop spans 15 amino acids. In germline, CDR1 is SEHNR, CDR2 FQNEAQ (reference sequence). The CDR3 DNA reads TGTGCCAGCAGCTTAGAGAGGGCCCAGAACACTGAAGCTTTCTTT. Translation gives CASSLERAQNTEAFF.

This chain connects TRBV30 to TRBJ1-1, with D perhaps matching TRBD1 (6 bases). This CDR3 has 12 amino acids. V was clipped by 5 bases and J by 1 base, with 8 bases between them. CDR1 GTSNPN and CDR2 SVGIG come from the germline V gene (reference sequence). The CDR3 nucleotides read TGTGCCTGGTTCAGGGGGAACACTGAAGCTTTCTTT. It yields the protein CAWFRGNTEAFF.

The J gene is TRBJ2-1, the V gene TRBV5-5; weak D call: TRBD1 (6 bases). Germline V gives CDR1 SGHKS, CDR2 YYEKEE (reference sequence). This CDR3 comprises 12 residues. V was cut by 4 bases and J by 7 bases, with 9 bases left in between. The CDR3 loop is CASSPQGNEQFF. The CDR3, as DNA: TGTGCCAGCAGCCCCCAGGGGAATGAGCAGTTCTTC.

The chain recombines TRBV3-1 (or the pseudogene TRBV3-2) with TRBJ1-6; TRBD1 matches 10 bases. Per the germline V gene, CDR1 is LGHDT and CDR2 is YNNKEL (reference sequence). V was clipped by 4 bases and J by 10 bases; unmatched bases: 13. This CDR3 is 17 amino acids long. The CDR3 loop reads CASSPIRDRGWGSPLHF. For the CDR3, the DNA is TGTGCCAGCAGCCCGATACGGGACAGGGGATGGGGATCACCCCTCCACTTT.

This clone has only a few counts. DNA for the CDR3: TGTGCCAGCAGCCAATGGGATCAAGGTTGGGCTTTCTTT. Amino acid sequence: CASSQWDQGWAFF. V gene TRBV7-8 combines with J gene TRBJ1-1; D is ambiguous. Germline CDR1 SGHVS, CDR2 FQNEAQ. The CDR3 runs to 13 residues. V dropped 5 bases and J dropped 11 bases, with 18 bases sitting between them.

The chain combines TRBV9 with TRBJ2-7, with 8 bases that match TRBD1. Unmatched junction bases numbered 6, after V lost 3 bases and J lost 4 bases. This CDR3 region has 14 residues. The V gene's germline CDR1 is SGDLS and CDR2 YYNGEE. The CDR3 nucleotides are TGTGCCAGCAGCGCCCGGGACAGGCAATACGAGCAGTACTTC. This translates into CASSARDRQYEQYF. Combining the CDR3 with reference TRBV9 and TRBJ2-7 gives the whole variable domain DSGVTQTPKHLITATGQRVTLRCSPRSGDLSVYWYQQSLDQGLQFLIQYYNGEERAKGNILERFSAQQFPDLHSELNLSSLELGDSALYFCASSARDRQYEQYFGPGTRLTVT.

The chain joins TRBV6-5 to TRBJ1-3, with TRBD1 matching over 8 bases. The CDR3 runs 15 residues. J was trimmed by 4 bases and V by 5 bases; bases with no gene match: 7. Germline CDR1 reads MNHEY; CDR2 reads SVGAGI. CDR3 nucleotides: TGTGCCAGCAGTCCCCGGGACAGGATAGGAAACACCATATATTTT. This encodes CASSPRDRIGNTIYF.

The chain links TRBV5-6 to TRBJ1-2; no firm D call. CDR3 length equals 16 residues. Germline CDR1 SGHDT, CDR2 YYEEEE. The V and J ends lost 1 base and 0 bases respectively, with 13 bases between them. CDR3 in DNA: TGTGCCAGCAGCTTGACAGCGTCGTCAGCTAACTATGGCTACACCTTC. It is translated as CASSLTASSANYGYTF.

The genes are TRBV30 and TRBJ1-1; the D is unclear. With 1 base removed from V and 0 bases from J, the gap between germline ends came to 6 bases. The CDR3 length is 13 residues. Per germline, CDR1 GTSNPN and CDR2 SVGIG (reference sequence). CDR3 sequence (DNA): TGTGCCTGGAGTGCTTCATTGAACACTGAAGCTTTCTTT. It specifies CAWSASLNTEAFF.